This section outlines one T cell receptor (beta chain) sequence together with its context. Its antigen is currently unknown. The data were taken from a study of cytomegalovirus exposure and HLA in healthy donors. The V end was cut by 3 bases, the J end by 4 bases, with 7 bases between. The CDR3 runs to 13 residues. Per germline, CDR1 LNHDA and CDR2 SQIVND (reference sequence). Regarding the study as a whole: An analysis that was carried out later associated fewer than 20,000 TCR beta sequences with HLA alleles at 0.05 false discovery rate. With high specificity and sensitivity, the classifier reportedly diagnosed cytomegalovirus status.

It was with 60 Vbeta and 13 Jbeta primers that the PCR ran. TCRdb keeps only in-frame clones here, not all; method: immunoSEQ multiplex PCR. Of under 200,000 clones listed, 75% to 85% are singletons. The origin of this receptor is a woman aged 30 to 39 in good health and CMV-seropositive. Material: PBMCs. This chain joins TRBV19 and TRBJ1-5; D call uncertain. The CDR3 nucleotides are TGTGCCAGTAGTATGAACATTAATCAGCCCCAGCATTTT. It specifies CASSMNINQPQHF.